These T cell receptor beta chains were read from a single sample in a study of CD8 T cells in Susac syndrome. TCRdb recomputed calls from the immunoSEQ multiplex PCR reads with MiXCR, one row per CDR3 protein. This table has 200,000 or so distinct CDR3 sequences, 95% appearing once. The sequenced sample was CD8+ T cells from PBMCs. The receptors here all came from a human donor with Susac syndrome. CDR3s include the opening cysteine and the closing phenylalanine or tryptophan. Each record gives: CDR3 length, clone size, J gene, V gene, D gene, CDR3 DNA, CDR3 protein. The D gene is left open where the match is weak. Size is stated for part of the rows, as once, few or many counts, or as a class when the clone is expanded.

length: 13
size: -
J: TRBJ2-5
V: TRBV28
D: -
DNA: TGTGCCAGCAGGCACGACACGGGCGAGACCCAGTACTTC
CDR3: CASRHDTGETQYF

length: 15
size: -
J: TRBJ2-1
V: TRBV29-1
D: TRBD2
DNA: TGCAGCGTTGACCTGGGAGCGGGAGCCTACAATGAGCAGTTCTTC
CDR3: CSVDLGAGAYNEQFF

length: 13
size: -
J: TRBJ2-1
V: TRBV15
D: -
DNA: TGTGCCACCAGCAGAGTTAACTCCCATGAGCAGTTCTTC
CDR3: CATSRVNSHEQFF

length: 14
size: -
J: TRBJ2-5
V: TRBV3-1
D: TRBD2
DNA: TGTGCCAGCGTCGTAGCGGGAGTCCAAGAGACCCAGTACTTC
CDR3: CASVVAGVQETQYF

length: 16
size: -
J: TRBJ2-7
V: TRBV6-5
D: TRBD2
DNA: TGTGCCAGCAGTTCCACTCAGGGACTAGCGATTTACGAGCAGTACTTC
CDR3: CASSSTQGLAIYEQYF

length: 13
size: -
J: TRBJ1-2
V: TRBV13
D: -
DNA: TGTGCCAGCAGCCAACAGAGATCCTATGGCTACACCTTC
CDR3: CASSQQRSYGYTF

length: 15
size: -
J: TRBJ2-7
V: TRBV28
D: TRBD2
DNA: TGTGCCAGCAGTTTAAGGGCGGGAGGTCCGCGCGAGCAGTACTTC
CDR3: CASSLRAGGPREQYF

length: 11
size: -
J: TRBJ1-2
V: TRBV7-9
D: TRBD1
DNA: TGTGCCAGCCAGACAGGGACGGGCTACACCTTC
CDR3: CASQTGTGYTF

length: 13
size: -
J: TRBJ2-5
V: TRBV9
D: -
DNA: TGTGCCAGCAGCGTAGGAGAGCAAGAGACCCAGTACTTC
CDR3: CASSVGEQETQYF

length: 13
size: -
J: TRBJ1-2
V: TRBV28
D: -
DNA: TGTGCCAGCAGTTTAAGCACGACCTATGGCTACACCTTC
CDR3: CASSLSTTYGYTF

length: 15
size: -
J: TRBJ1-2
V: TRBV7-9
D: -
DNA: TGTGCCAGCAGCGTCTCCCTTCACGTGGACTATGGCTACACCTTC
CDR3: CASSVSLHVDYGYTF

length: 14
size: -
J: TRBJ2-3
V: TRBV29-1
D: -
DNA: TGCAGCGTCGAAGGTAGCGGACGCACAGATACGCAGTATTTT
CDR3: CSVEGSGRTDTQYF

length: 17
size: -
J: TRBJ2-3
V: TRBV18
D: -
DNA: TGTGCCAGCTCTCGACAAGCCGGGACTCCCAGCACAGATACGCAGTATTTT
CDR3: CASSRQAGTPSTDTQYF

length: 15
size: once
J: TRBJ1-3
V: TRBV4-1
D: -
DNA: TGCGCCAGCAGCGAAGACAATCACTCTGAAAACACCATATATTTT
CDR3: CASSEDNHSENTIYF

length: 14
size: -
J: TRBJ2-6
V: TRBV6-5
D: -
DNA: TGTGCCAGCAGTTACAGTTTCGGGGCCAACGTCCTGACTTTC
CDR3: CASSYSFGANVLTF

length: 15
size: -
J: TRBJ1-5
V: TRBV5-4
D: -
DNA: TGTGCCAGCAGCTTTCAGGGTTTTAGCAATCAGCCCCAGCATTTT
CDR3: CASSFQGFSNQPQHF

length: 15
size: -
J: TRBJ2-7
V: TRBV20-1
D: -
DNA: TGCAGTGCCAAACTAGCCCCCAGGGGGGACTACGAGCAGTACTTC
CDR3: CSAKLAPRGDYEQYF

length: 14
size: -
J: TRBJ2-7
V: TRBV4-1
D: TRBD1
DNA: TGCGCCAGCAGCCGAGGGACAGGGAGACACGAGCAGTACTTC
CDR3: CASSRGTGRHEQYF

length: 14
size: once
J: TRBJ1-1
V: TRBV5-8
D: -
DNA: TGTGCCAGCAGGTTCCGGTCGGGGGGTACTGAAGCTTTCTTT
CDR3: CASRFRSGGTEAFF

length: 13
size: -
J: TRBJ2-2
V: TRBV30
D: -
DNA: TGTGCCTGGAGTGGTCATGGAACCGGGGAGCTGTTTTTT
CDR3: CAWSGHGTGELFF

length: 16
size: -
J: TRBJ2-7
V: TRBV19
D: -
DNA: TGTGCCAGTAGTATAGTGCGGGACGGTCCTCCTGTAGAGCAGTACTTC
CDR3: CASSIVRDGPPVEQYF

length: 16
size: -
J: TRBJ1-2
V: TRBV6-5
D: TRBD1
DNA: TGTGCCAGCAGTTACCCAAACTTACGGACAGGGGATGGCTACACCTTC
CDR3: CASSYPNLRTGDGYTF

length: 12
size: -
J: TRBJ2-1
V: TRBV29-1
D: -
DNA: TGCAGCGCCGGTGACGGCTACAATGAGCAGTTCTTC
CDR3: CSAGDGYNEQFF

length: 17
size: -
J: TRBJ2-7
V: TRBV4-2
D: TRBD2
DNA: TGTGCCAGCAGCCAAGGACCCCTCGCGGGAGGGTTGAGCGAGCAGTACTTC
CDR3: CASSQGPLAGGLSEQYF

length: 13
size: -
J: TRBJ2-5
V: TRBV20-1
D: -
DNA: TGCAGTGCTAGCCGACAGGACCAAGAGACCCAGTACTTC
CDR3: CSASRQDQETQYF

length: 12
size: -
J: TRBJ2-1
V: TRBV9
D: -
DNA: TGTGCCAGCAGCGCGGGGGTCAATGAGCAGTTCTTC
CDR3: CASSAGVNEQFF

length: 15
size: -
J: TRBJ2-5
V: TRBV5-1
D: TRBD1
DNA: TGCGCCAGCAGCCAAGGACAGGGTAGAAAGGAGACCCAGTACTTC
CDR3: CASSQGQGRKETQYF

length: 13
size: -
J: TRBJ2-1
V: TRBV29-1
D: -
DNA: TGCAGCGTTGATAACCTCAGGGGCGATGAGCAGTTCTTC
CDR3: CSVDNLRGDEQFF

length: 15
size: -
J: TRBJ2-1
V: TRBV6-5
D: -
DNA: TGTGCCAGCAGTTACTCAGGCAGGGGGGACAATGAGCAGTTCTTC
CDR3: CASSYSGRGDNEQFF

length: 15
size: -
J: TRBJ2-3
V: TRBV5-5
D: -
DNA: TGTGCCAGCAGCTCGGGCGGGATGAGCACAGATACGCAGTATTTT
CDR3: CASSSGGMSTDTQYF

length: 16
size: -
J: TRBJ2-7
V: TRBV2
D: -
DNA: TGTGCCAGCAGTGAACCGGCGGGTTCCTTCTCCTACGAGCAGTACTTC
CDR3: CASSEPAGSFSYEQYF

length: 17
size: -
J: TRBJ1-6
V: TRBV4-2
D: -
DNA: TGTGCCAGCAGCCAAGAAACCCGGGACGCCTATAATTCACCCCTCCACTTT
CDR3: CASSQETRDAYNSPLHF

length: 13
size: once
J: TRBJ1-5
V: TRBV19
D: -
DNA: TGTGCCAGTAGTATGCAGGGTGGACAGCCCCAGCATTTT
CDR3: CASSMQGGQPQHF

length: 15
size: once
J: TRBJ2-3
V: TRBV7-6
D: -
DNA: TGTGCCAGCAGCTTAGAGGGTTCCAGAGGAGATACGCAGTATTTT
CDR3: CASSLEGSRGDTQYF

length: 14
size: -
J: TRBJ2-7
V: TRBV20-1
D: -
DNA: TGCAGTGCTAGAGAAAACAGGGACACCAACGAGCAGTACTTC
CDR3: CSARENRDTNEQYF

length: 13
size: -
J: TRBJ2-7
V: TRBV27
D: -
DNA: TGTGCCAGCAGTTTTGCCTTAACCTACGAGCAGTACTTC
CDR3: CASSFALTYEQYF

length: 16
size: -
J: TRBJ2-3
V: TRBV10-3
D: -
DNA: TGTGCCATCAGTGAGGAGGGCGGACGAGACACAGATACGCAGTATTTT
CDR3: CAISEEGGRDTDTQYF

length: 12
size: -
J: TRBJ1-1
V: TRBV13
D: -
DNA: TGTGCCAGCACCACGATGAACACTGAAGCTTTCTTT
CDR3: CASTTMNTEAFF

length: 13
size: once
J: TRBJ2-7
V: TRBV2
D: -
DNA: TGTGCCAGCACCCCCTCAGGGACCTACGAGCAGTACTTC
CDR3: CASTPSGTYEQYF

length: 16
size: -
J: TRBJ1-1
V: TRBV7-8
D: -
DNA: TGTGCCAGCAGCTTAGCGAGGGGTGATAAGAACACTGAAGCTTTCTTT
CDR3: CASSLARGDKNTEAFF

length: 14
size: once
J: TRBJ2-5
V: TRBV9
D: -
DNA: TGTGCCAGCAGCGTAGGTGGAGGATGGGAGACCCAGTACTTC
CDR3: CASSVGGGWETQYF

length: 14
size: -
J: TRBJ2-5
V: TRBV5-1
D: -
DNA: TGCGCCAGCAGCTTTGGACCGTACCAAGAGACCCAGTACTTC
CDR3: CASSFGPYQETQYF

length: 16
size: -
J: TRBJ1-6
V: TRBV23-1
D: -
DNA: TGCGCCAGCAGTCAATCTCGGAGCTCCTATAATTCACCCCTCCACTTT
CDR3: CASSQSRSSYNSPLHF

length: 12
size: once
J: TRBJ1-2
V: TRBV28
D: TRBD1
DNA: TGTGCCAGCAGTTCAGGGGGTATTGGCTACACCTTC
CDR3: CASSSGGIGYTF

length: 13
size: once
J: TRBJ2-1
V: TRBV3-1
D: -
DNA: TGTGCCAGCAGAGAAGGTGGACAGAATGAGCAGTTCTTC
CDR3: CASREGGQNEQFF

length: 18
size: once
J: TRBJ1-3
V: TRBV27
D: TRBD1
DNA: TGTGCCAGCAGCCCTCTACCAACGACAGGGGGGTACGGAAACACCATATATTTT
CDR3: CASSPLPTTGGYGNTIYF

length: 15
size: -
J: TRBJ2-4
V: TRBV29-1
D: TRBD2
DNA: TGCAGCGTTGAAGTACGGGGGGTAGCCAAAAACATTCAGTACTTC
CDR3: CSVEVRGVAKNIQYF

length: 18
size: -
J: TRBJ1-6
V: TRBV3-1
D: -
DNA: TGTGCCAGCAGCCAAGTTCCCAGCACCAGCTCCTATAATTCACCCCTCCACTTT
CDR3: CASSQVPSTSSYNSPLHF

length: 15
size: -
J: TRBJ2-7
V: TRBV12-3/TRBV12-4
D: TRBD1
DNA: TGTGCCAGCAGTTTATGGGACAGGGGTACCTACGAGCAGTACTTC
CDR3: CASSLWDRGTYEQYF

length: 15
size: -
J: TRBJ2-7
V: TRBV9
D: TRBD1
DNA: TGTGCCAGCAGCGCAACCGGGACAGGGGCAAGGGAGCAGTACTTC
CDR3: CASSATGTGAREQYF

length: 15
size: -
J: TRBJ2-6
V: TRBV11-2
D: -
DNA: TGTGCCAGCAGTTCCGACAGATCTGGGGCCAACGTCCTGACTTTC
CDR3: CASSSDRSGANVLTF

length: 15
size: -
J: TRBJ2-1
V: TRBV27
D: -
DNA: TGTGCCAGCAGTTCCCCATTAGGGTACCACAATGAGCAGTTCTTC
CDR3: CASSSPLGYHNEQFF

length: 14
size: -
J: TRBJ2-5
V: TRBV18
D: -
DNA: TGTGCCAGCTCACCACCTACAGCCCAAGAGACCCAGTACTTC
CDR3: CASSPPTAQETQYF

length: 15
size: once
J: TRBJ1-2
V: TRBV28
D: TRBD1
DNA: TGTGTCACAGAAGGTCCAACCCACAGGGGGGCTGGCTACACCTTC
CDR3: CVTEGPTHRGAGYTF

length: 11
size: -
J: TRBJ2-2
V: TRBV30
D: -
DNA: TGTGCCTGGAGTGATACCGGGGAGCTGTTTTTT
CDR3: CAWSDTGELFF